The T cell receptor (beta chain) under discussion was sequenced for a study of shared clonotypes between healthy human individuals. Broader study findings: Generation probabilities were higher for clonotypes shared across all four sorted-subset donors than for unshared ones.

V was cut by 0 bases and J by 8 bases, with 13 bases left in between. Germline values: CDR1 SGHTA, CDR2 FQGNSA. This CDR3 has 14 amino acids. Data came from immunoSEQ multiplex PCR; TCRdb stores just in-frame clones and leaves some out. Of roughly 2.1 million clones in the sample, about 92% were seen once. Terminally differentiated effector memory CD45RA+ cells were excluded from the naive CD8 cells, which were CD45RO-negative and positively selected for CCR7. As concerns this clone: Its antigen is as yet unknown.

This chain joins TRBV7-2 and TRBJ1-2; maybe TRBD1 (6 bases). The origin of this receptor is a man aged 18 to 29 in good health. Some clones in this sample may be carry-over from other donors' samples. Sequencing was done on a sample of naive CD8+ T cells from PBMCs. The CDR3 here is CASSLARTVWGYTF. The CDR3 DNA is TGTGCCAGCAGCTTAGCCAGGACAGTATGGGGCTACACCTTC.